These 5 T cell receptor beta chains were all obtained from the same sample, sequenced in a study of blood T cell repertoires in COVID-19. Sequenced by immunoSEQ multiplex PCR; TCRdb stores in-frame clones only, minus some. The sample contains 120,000 or so clones, more than 80% of which appear only once. Sequencing input: peripheral blood. The receptors derive from a man aged 40-49 years with acute or convalescent COVID-19.

J is TRBJ1-1 and V is TRBV5-1, with 7 nucleotides matching TRBD1. Trimming removed 4 bases from V and 4 bases from J; junction bases left unmatched: 10. In germline, CDR1 is SGHRS, CDR2 YFSETQ. This CDR3 is 15 amino acids long. The CDR3 loop is CASSPLDRASTEAFF. In nucleotides, the CDR3 is TGCGCCAGCAGCCCCCTCGACAGGGCGAGCACTGAAGCTTTCTTT.

CDR3 amino acids: CASSSGVNSPLHF. In DNA form, the CDR3 reads TGTGCCAGCAGCTCGGGGGTTAATTCACCCCTCCACTTT. The V gene is TRBV5-4, the J gene TRBJ1-6, with D maybe TRBD1 (5 bases). The CDR3 extends over 13 amino acids. The germline V gene has CDR1 SGHNT and CDR2 YYREEE (reference sequence). Between the trimmed V and J ends, which lost 3 bases and 6 bases, there was a span of 7 bases.

The CDR3 nucleotides are TGTGCCAGCTCACCTGCGACTAATGAAAAACTGTTTTTT. Its protein product is CASSPATNEKLFF. V and J are TRBV18 and TRBJ1-4, with D unresolved. The germline V gene has CDR1 KGHSH and CDR2 LQKENI. CDR3 length: 13 residues. The V gene lost 3 bases and the J gene lost 2 bases, with 4 bases spanning the gap.

The CDR3 spells CASSLAVLTSQETQYF. CDR3 DNA sequence: TGCGCCAGCAGCTTGGCGGTCCTGACATCCCAAGAGACCCAGTACTTC. V is TRBV5-1 and J is TRBJ2-5; D gene uncertain. The CDR3 loop spans 16 amino acids. In germline, CDR1 is SGHRS, CDR2 YFSETQ. V was cut by 0 bases and J by 1 base, with 13 bases left in between.

This sequence joins TRBV7-9 and TRBJ2-3; no clear D gene. V shed 7 bases and J shed 3 bases, with 5 bases lying between them. CDR1 SEHNR and CDR2 FQNEAQ come from the germline V gene (reference sequence). The CDR3 has 11 amino acids. DNA for the CDR3: TGTGCCAGCACCCAGACAGATACGCAGTATTTT. Protein product: CASTQTDTQYF.